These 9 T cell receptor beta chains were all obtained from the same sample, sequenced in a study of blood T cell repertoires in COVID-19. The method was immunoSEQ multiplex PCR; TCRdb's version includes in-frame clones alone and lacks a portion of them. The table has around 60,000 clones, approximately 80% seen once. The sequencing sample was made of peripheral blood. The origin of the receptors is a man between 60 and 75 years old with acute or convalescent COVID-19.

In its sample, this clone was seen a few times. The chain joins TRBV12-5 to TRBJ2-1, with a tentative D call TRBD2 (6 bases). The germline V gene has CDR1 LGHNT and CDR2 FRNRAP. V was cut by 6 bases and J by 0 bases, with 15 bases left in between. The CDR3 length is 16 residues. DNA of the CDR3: TGTGCTAGTGGGCCCCTAAGGGGAGGCTCCTACAATGAGCAGTTCTTC. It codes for CASGPLRGGSYNEQFF.

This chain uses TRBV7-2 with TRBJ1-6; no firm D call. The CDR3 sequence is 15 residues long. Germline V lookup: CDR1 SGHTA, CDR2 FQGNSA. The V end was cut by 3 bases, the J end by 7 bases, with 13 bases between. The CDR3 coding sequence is TGTGCCAGCAGCTTGAGTGGTTTTATCAATTCACCCCTCCACTTT. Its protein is CASSLSGFINSPLHF.

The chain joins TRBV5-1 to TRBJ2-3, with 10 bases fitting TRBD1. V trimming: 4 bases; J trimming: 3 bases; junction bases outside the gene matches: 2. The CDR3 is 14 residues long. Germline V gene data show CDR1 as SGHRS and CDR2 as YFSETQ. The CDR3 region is CASSMGQGTDTQYF. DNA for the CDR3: TGCGCCAGCAGCATGGGACAGGGGACAGATACGCAGTATTTT.

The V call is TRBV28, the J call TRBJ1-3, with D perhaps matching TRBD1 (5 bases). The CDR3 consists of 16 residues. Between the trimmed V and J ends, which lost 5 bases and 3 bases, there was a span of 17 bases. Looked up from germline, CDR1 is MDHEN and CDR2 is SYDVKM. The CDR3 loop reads CASSGTGGGGGNTIYF. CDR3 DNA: TGTGCCAGCAGTGGGACTGGGGGTGGCGGTGGAAACACCATATATTTT.

The CDR3 spells CASRSPPGNEQFF. The CDR3 nucleotides are TGTGCCAGTAGGTCCCCTCCCGGCAATGAGCAGTTCTTC. The genes are TRBV19 and TRBJ2-1; D is ambiguous. Germline V gene sequence: CDR1 LNHDA, CDR2 SQIVND (reference sequence). V lost 6 bases and J lost 6, with 12 bases in between. CDR3 length: 13 amino acids.

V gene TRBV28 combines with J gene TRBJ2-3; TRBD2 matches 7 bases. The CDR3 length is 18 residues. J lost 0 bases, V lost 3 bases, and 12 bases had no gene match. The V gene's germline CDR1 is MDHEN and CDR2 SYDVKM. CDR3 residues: CASSFSNLGRGSTDTQYF. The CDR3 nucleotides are TGTGCCAGCAGTTTCTCCAACTTGGGGCGGGGGAGCACAGATACGCAGTATTTT.

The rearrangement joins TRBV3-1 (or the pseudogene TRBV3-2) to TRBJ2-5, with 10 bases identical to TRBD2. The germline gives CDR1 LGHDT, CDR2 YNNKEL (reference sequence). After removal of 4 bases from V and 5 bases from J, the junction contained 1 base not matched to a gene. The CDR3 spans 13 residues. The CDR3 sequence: CASSPGLAETQYF. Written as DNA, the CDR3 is TGTGCCAGCAGCCCGGGACTAGCGGAGACCCAGTACTTC.

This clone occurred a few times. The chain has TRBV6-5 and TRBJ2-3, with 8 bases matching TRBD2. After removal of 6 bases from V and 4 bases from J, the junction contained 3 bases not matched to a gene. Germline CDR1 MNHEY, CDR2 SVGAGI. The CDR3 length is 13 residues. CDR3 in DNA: TGTGCCAGCAGCCGGGGGGGGGCAGATACGCAGTATTTT. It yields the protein CASSRGGADTQYF.

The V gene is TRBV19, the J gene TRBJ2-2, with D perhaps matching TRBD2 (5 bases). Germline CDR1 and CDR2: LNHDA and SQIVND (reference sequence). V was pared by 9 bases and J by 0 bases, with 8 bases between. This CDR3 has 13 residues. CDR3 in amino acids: CASGETNTGELFF. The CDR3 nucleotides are TGTGCCAGCGGGGAGACGAACACCGGGGAGCTGTTTTTT.